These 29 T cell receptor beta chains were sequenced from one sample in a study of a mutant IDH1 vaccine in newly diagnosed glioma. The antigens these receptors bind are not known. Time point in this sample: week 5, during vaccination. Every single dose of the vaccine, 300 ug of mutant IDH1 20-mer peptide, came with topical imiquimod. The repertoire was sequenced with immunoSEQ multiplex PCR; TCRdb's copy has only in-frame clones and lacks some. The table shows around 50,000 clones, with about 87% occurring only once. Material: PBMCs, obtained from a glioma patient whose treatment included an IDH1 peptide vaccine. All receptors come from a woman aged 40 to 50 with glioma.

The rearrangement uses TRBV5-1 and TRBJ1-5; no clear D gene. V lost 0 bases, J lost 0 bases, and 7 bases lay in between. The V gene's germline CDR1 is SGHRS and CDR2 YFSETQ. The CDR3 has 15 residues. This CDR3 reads CASSLEGNSNQPQHF. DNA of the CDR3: TGCGCCAGCAGCTTGGAAGGGAATAGCAATCAGCCCCAGCATTTT.

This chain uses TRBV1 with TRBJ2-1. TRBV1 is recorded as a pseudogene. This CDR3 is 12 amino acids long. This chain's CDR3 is CTSSQRPNEQFF. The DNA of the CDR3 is TGCACCAGCAGCCAACGACCCAATGAGCAGTTCTTC.

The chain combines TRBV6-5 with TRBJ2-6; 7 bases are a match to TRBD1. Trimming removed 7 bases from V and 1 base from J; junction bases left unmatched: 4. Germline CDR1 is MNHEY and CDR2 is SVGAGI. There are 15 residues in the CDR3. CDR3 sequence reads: CASTQGESGANVLTF. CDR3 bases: TGTGCCAGCACGCAGGGGGAATCTGGGGCCAACGTCCTGACTTTC.

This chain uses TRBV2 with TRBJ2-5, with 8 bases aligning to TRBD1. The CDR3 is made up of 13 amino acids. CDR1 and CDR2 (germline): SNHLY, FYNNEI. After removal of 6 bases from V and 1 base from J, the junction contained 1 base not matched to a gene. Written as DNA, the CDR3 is TGTGCCAGCAGGGACAGGGCCCAAGAGACCCAGTACTTC. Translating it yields CASRDRAQETQYF.

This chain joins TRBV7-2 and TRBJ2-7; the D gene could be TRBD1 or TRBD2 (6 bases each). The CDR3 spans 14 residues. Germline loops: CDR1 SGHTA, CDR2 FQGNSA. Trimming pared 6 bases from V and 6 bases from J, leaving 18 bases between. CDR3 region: CASSWGALLGEQYF. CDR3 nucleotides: TGTGCCAGCAGTTGGGGGGCCTTACTGGGCGAGCAGTACTTC. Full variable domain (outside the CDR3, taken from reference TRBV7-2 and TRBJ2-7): GAGVSQSPSNKVTEKGKDVELRCDPISGHTALYWYRQSLGQGLEFLIYFQGNSAPDKSGLPSDRFSAERTGGSVSTLTIQRTQQEDSAVYLCASSWGALLGEQYFGPGTRLTVT.

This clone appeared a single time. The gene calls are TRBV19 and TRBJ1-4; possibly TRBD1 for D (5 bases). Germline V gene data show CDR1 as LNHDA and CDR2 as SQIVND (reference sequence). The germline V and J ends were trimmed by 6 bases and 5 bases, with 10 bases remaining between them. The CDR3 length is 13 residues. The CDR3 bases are TGTGCCAGTAGCTTCAGGGCAAATGAAAAACTGTTTTTT. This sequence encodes CASSFRANEKLFF.

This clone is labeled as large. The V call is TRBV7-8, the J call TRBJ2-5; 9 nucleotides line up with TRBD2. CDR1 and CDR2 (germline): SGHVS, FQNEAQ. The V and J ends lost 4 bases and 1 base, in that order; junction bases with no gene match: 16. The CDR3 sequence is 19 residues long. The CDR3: CASSSNPMMREGPQETQYF. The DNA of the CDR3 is TGTGCCAGCAGCTCTAACCCAATGATGCGGGAGGGCCCCCAAGAGACCCAGTACTTC.

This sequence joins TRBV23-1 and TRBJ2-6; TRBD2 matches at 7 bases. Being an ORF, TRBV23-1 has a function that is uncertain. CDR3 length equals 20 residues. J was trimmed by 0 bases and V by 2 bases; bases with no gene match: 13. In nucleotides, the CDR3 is TGCGCCAGCAGTCAAGCCAGGGACTACTCCCAGAGCTCTGGGGCCAACGTCCTGACTTTC. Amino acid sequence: CASSQARDYSQSSGANVLTF.

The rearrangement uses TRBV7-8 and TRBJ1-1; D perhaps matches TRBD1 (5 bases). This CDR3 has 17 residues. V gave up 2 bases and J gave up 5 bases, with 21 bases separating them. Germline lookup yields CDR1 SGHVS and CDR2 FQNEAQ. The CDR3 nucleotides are TGTGCCAGCAGCTTATTTGCAGCGCCTGACAGAGATACTGAAGCTTTCTTT. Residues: CASSLFAAPDRDTEAFF.

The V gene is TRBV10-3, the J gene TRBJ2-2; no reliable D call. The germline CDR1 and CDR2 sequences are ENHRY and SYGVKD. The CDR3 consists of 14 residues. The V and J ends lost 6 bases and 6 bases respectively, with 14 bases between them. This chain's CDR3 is CAISNLISSGELFF. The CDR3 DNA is TGTGCCATCAGCAACCTCATAAGCTCCGGGGAGCTGTTTTTT.

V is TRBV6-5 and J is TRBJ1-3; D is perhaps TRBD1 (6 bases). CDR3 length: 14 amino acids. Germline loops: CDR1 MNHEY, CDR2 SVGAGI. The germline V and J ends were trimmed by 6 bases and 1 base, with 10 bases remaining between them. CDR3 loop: CASSPDSSGNTIYF. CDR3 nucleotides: TGTGCCAGCAGCCCGGACAGTTCTGGAAACACCATATATTTT.

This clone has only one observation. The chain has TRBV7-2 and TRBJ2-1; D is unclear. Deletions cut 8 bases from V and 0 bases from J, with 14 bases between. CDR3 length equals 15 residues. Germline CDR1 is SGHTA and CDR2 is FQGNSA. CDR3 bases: TGTGCCAGCGTCCCTCAGGCGATCTCCTACAATGAGCAGTTCTTC. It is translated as CASVPQAISYNEQFF.

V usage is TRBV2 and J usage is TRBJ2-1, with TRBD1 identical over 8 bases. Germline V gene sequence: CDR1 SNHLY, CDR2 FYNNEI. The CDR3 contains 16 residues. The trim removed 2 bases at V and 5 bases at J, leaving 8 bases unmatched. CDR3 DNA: TGTGCCAGCAGTGAACCCGGCAGGGGGCGCGACAATGAGCAGTTCTTC. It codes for CASSEPGRGRDNEQFF.

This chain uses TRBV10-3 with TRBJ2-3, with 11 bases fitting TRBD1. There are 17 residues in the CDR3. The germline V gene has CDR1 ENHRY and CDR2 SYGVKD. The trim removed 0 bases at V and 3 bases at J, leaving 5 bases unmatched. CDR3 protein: CAISESDRGRRTDTQYF. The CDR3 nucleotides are TGTGCCATCAGTGAGTCGGACAGGGGGCGCAGAACAGATACGCAGTATTTT.

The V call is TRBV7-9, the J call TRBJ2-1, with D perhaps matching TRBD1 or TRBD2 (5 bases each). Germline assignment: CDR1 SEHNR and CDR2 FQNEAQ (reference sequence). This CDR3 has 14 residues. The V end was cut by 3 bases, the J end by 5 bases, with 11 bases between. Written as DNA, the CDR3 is TGTGCCAGCAGCTTTGGAGGCAGGGACAATGAGCAGTTCTTC. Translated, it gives CASSFGGRDNEQFF.

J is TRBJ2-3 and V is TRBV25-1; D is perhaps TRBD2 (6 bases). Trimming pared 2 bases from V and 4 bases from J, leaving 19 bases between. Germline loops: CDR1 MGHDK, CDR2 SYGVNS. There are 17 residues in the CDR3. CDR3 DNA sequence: TGTGCCAGCAGTGAAGAAGCACTAGCTTCTTTCGCAGATACGCAGTATTTT. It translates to CASSEEALASFADTQYF.

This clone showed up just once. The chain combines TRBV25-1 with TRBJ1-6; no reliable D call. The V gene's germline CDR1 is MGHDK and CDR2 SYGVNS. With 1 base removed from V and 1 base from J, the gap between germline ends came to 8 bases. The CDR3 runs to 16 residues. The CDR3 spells CASSEFGDSYNSPLHF. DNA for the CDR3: TGTGCCAGCAGTGAATTTGGGGATTCCTATAATTCACCCCTCCACTTT.

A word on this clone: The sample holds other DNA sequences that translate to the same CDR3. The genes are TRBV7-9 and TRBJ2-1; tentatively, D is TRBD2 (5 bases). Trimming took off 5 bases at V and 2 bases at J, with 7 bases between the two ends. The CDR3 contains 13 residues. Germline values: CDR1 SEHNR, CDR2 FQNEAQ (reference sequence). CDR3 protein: CASSPGTYNEQFF. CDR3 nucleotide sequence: TGTGCCAGCAGCCCGGGGACCTACAATGAGCAGTTCTTC.

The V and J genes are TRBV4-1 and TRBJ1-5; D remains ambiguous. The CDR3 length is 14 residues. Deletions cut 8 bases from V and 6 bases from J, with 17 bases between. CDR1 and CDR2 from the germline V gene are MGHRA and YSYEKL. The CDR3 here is CASGPGREGQPQHF. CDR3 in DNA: TGCGCCAGCGGCCCGGGCCGAGAGGGTCAGCCCCAGCATTTT.

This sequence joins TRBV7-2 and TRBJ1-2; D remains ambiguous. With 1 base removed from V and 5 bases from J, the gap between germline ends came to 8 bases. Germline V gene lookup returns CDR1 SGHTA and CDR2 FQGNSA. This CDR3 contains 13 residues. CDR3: CASSLERSYGYTF. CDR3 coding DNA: TGTGCCAGCAGCTTAGAGCGCTCGTATGGCTACACCTTC. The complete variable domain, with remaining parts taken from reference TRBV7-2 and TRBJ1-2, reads GAGVSQSPSNKVTEKGKDVELRCDPISGHTALYWYRQSLGQGLEFLIYFQGNSAPDKSGLPSDRFSAERTGGSVSTLTIQRTQQEDSAVYLCASSLERSYGYTFGSGTRLTVV.

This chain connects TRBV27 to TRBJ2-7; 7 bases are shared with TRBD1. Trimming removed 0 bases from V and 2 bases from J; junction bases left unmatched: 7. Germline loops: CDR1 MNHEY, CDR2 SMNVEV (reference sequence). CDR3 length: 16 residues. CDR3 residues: CASSLSVLGQTYEQYF. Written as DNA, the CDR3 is TGTGCCAGCAGTTTATCCGTACTGGGACAGACCTACGAGCAGTACTTC.

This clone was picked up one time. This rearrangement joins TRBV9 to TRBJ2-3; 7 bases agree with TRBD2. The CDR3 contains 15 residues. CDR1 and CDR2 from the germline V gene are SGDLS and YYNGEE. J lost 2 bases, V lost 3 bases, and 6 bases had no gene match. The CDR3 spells CASSALLADTDTQYF. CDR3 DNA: TGTGCCAGCAGCGCCCTGCTAGCGGACACAGATACGCAGTATTTT.

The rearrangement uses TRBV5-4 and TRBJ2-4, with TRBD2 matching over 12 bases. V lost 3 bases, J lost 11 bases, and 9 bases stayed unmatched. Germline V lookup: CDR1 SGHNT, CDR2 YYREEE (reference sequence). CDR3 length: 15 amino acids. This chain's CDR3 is CASSYGTSGLGVQYF. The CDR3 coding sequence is TGTGCCAGCAGCTACGGGACTAGCGGGTTAGGGGTTCAGTACTTC.

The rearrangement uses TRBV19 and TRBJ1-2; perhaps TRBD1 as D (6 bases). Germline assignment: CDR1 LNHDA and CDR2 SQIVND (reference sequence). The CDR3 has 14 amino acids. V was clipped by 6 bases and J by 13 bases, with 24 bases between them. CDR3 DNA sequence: TGTGCCAGTAGCGCGCAGCCGGGACACCGGATCGTCACCTTC. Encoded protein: CASSAQPGHRIVTF.

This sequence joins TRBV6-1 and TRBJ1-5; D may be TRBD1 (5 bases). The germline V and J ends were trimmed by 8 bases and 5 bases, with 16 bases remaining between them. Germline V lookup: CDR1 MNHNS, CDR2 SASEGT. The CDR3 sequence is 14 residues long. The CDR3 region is CASRLTGSYQPQHF. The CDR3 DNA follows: TGTGCCAGCCGACTTACAGGTAGTTATCAGCCCCAGCATTTT.

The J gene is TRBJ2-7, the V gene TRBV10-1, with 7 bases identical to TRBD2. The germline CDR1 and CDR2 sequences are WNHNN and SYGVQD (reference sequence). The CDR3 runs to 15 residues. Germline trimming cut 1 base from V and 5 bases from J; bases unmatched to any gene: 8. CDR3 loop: CASSEFGGSADEQYF. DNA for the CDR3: TGCGCCAGCAGTGAGTTCGGCGGGAGTGCAGACGAGCAGTACTTC.

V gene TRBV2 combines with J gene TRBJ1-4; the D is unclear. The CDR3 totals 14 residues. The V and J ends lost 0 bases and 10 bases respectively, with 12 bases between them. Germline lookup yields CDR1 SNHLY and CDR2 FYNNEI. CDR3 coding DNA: TGTGCCAGCAGTGAAGCGACTCCCGGAGCAAAACTGTTTTTT. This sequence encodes CASSEATPGAKLFF.

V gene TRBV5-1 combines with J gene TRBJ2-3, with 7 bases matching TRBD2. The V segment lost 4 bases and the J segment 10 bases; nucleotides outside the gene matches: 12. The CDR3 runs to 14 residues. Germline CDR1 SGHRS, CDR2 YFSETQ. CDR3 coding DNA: TGCGCCAGCAGCCTAGCGGAACTTACCGATGCGCAGTATTTT. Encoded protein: CASSLAELTDAQYF.

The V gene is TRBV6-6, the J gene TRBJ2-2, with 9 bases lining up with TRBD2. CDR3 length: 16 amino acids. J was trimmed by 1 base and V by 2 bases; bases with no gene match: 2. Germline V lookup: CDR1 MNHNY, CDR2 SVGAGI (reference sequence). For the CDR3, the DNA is TGTGCCAGCAGTTACCTACTAGCGGGGAACACCGGGGAGCTGTTTTTT. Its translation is CASSYLLAGNTGELFF.